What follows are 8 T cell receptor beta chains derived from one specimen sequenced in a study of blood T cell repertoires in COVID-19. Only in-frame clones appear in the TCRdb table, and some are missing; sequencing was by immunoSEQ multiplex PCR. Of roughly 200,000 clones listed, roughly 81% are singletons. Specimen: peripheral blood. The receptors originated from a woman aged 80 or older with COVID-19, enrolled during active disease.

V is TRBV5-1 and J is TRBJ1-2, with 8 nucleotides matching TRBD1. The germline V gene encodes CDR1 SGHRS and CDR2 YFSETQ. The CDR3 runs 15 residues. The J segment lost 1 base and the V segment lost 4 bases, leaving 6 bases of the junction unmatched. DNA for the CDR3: TGCGCCAGCAGCGACCGGGACAGGCTTAACTATGGCTACACCTTC. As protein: CASSDRDRLNYGYTF.

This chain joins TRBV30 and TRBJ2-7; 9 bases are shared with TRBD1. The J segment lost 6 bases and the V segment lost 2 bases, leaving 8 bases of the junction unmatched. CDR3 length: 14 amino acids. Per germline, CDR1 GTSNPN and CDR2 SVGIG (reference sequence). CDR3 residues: CAWSRQGVSGEQYF. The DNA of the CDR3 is TGTGCCTGGAGTCGACAGGGGGTTTCGGGCGAGCAGTACTTC.

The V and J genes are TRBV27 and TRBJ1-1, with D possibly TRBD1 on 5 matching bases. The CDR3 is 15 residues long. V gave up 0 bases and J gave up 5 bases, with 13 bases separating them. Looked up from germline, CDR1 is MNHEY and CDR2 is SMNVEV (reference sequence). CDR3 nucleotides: TGTGCCAGCAGTTTATCCCGCATTCCAGGGACTGAAGCTTTCTTT. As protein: CASSLSRIPGTEAFF.

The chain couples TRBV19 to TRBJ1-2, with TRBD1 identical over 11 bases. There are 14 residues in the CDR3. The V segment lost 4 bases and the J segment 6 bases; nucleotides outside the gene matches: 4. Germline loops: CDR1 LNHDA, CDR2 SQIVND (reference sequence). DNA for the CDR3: TGTGCCAGTAGTACGCGGGACAGGGGGAATGGCTACACCTTC. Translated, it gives CASSTRDRGNGYTF.

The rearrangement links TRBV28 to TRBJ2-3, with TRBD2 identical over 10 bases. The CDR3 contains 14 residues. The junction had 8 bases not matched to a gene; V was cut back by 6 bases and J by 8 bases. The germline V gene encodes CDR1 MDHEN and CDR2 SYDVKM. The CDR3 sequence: CASSLPLAGGTQYF. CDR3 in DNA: TGTGCCAGCAGCTTACCATTAGCGGGAGGTACGCAGTATTTT.

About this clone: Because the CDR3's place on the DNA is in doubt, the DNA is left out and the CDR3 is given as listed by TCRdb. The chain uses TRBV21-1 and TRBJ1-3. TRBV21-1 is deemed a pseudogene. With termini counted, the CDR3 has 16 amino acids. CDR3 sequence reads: CASSKRGVGTGNTIYF.

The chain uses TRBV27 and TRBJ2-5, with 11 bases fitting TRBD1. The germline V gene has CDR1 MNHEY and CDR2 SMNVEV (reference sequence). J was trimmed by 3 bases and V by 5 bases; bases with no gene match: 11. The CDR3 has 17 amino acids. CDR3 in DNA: TGTGCCAGCAGTCCCCTCAGGGGACAGGGGGAAAAAGAGACCCAGTACTTC. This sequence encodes CASSPLRGQGEKETQYF.

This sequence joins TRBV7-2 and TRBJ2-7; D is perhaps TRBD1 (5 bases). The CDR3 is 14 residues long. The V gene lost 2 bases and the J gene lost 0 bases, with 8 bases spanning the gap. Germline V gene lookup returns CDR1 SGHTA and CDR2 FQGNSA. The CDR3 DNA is TGTGCCAGCAGCTTATTCGACAGCTCCTACGAGCAGTACTTC. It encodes CASSLFDSSYEQYF.